The 26 T cell receptor beta chains given below trace back to one sample, sequenced in a study of T cell responses to AZD1222 COVID-19 vaccine. Data came from immunoSEQ multiplex PCR; TCRdb stores just in-frame clones and leaves some out. The profile shows some 130,000 clones, 90% of them singletons. Material: peripheral blood, obtained on day 0 of AZD1222 vaccination. The origin of the receptors is an adult in good health.

Only a few counts were recorded for this clone. The chain couples TRBV27 to TRBJ1-2; 7 bases are a match to TRBD1. Germline CDR1 MNHEY, CDR2 SMNVEV (reference sequence). The CDR3 contains 13 residues. The junction had 5 bases not matched to a gene; V was cut back by 6 bases and J by 4 bases. For the CDR3, the DNA is TGTGCCAGCAGCCAAGGACAGGCCTATGGCTACACCTTC. Amino acids: CASSQGQAYGYTF.

This rearrangement joins TRBV5-8 to TRBJ2-5, with D possibly being TRBD1 (5 bases). Trimming removed 3 bases at V and 2 bases at J, with 14 bases between. Germline-derived CDR1 and CDR2 are SGHTS and YDEGEE. The CDR3 length is 15 residues. CDR3 amino acids: CASSSKGIGQETQYF. DNA of the CDR3: TGTGCCAGCAGCTCGAAGGGGATTGGGCAAGAGACCCAGTACTTC.

The J gene is TRBJ1-1, the V gene TRBV6-5; the D gene is possibly TRBD1 (6 bases). V was pared by 5 bases and J by 4 bases, with 11 bases between. Germline assignment: CDR1 MNHEY and CDR2 SVGAGI. The CDR3 covers 13 residues. The CDR3 reads CASSHRAGTEAFF. The CDR3 bases are TGTGCCAGCAGTCACAGGGCGGGCACTGAAGCTTTCTTT.

CDR3 coding DNA: TGTGCCAGCAGCTTGGCCATAGGATTAGCGGGGGAAGAGCAGTTCTTC. Amino acid sequence: CASSLAIGLAGEEQFF. The chain recombines TRBV5-4 with TRBJ2-1; TRBD2 matches at 9 bases. CDR1 and CDR2 (germline): SGHNT, YYREEE (reference sequence). V shed 0 bases, J shed 10 bases, and the junction held 11 bases outside the gene matches. The CDR3 extends over 16 amino acids.

The chain carries TRBV5-1 and TRBJ2-7, with a weak D call TRBD2 (6 bases). The germline CDR1 and CDR2 sequences are SGHRS and YFSETQ. The CDR3 has 14 residues. V was pared by 1 base and J by 5 bases, with 13 bases between. Here the CDR3 DNA reads TGCGCCAGCAGCTTGTCGTTGGGACTGGACGAGCAGTACTTC. Translating gives CASSLSLGLDEQYF.

This clone is a singleton in its sample. The gene calls are TRBV18 and TRBJ1-2; no clear D gene. V was clipped by 3 bases and J by 2 bases, with 10 bases between them. The CDR3 totals 14 residues. Germline V CDR1 and CDR2: KGHSH, LQKENI. This CDR3 reads CASSPAATNYGYTF. For the CDR3, the DNA is TGTGCCAGCTCACCGGCGGCAACAAACTATGGCTACACCTTC.

The chain joins TRBV5-1 to TRBJ1-6; D is unclear. There are 15 residues in the CDR3. Trimming took 0 bases from V and 3 from J, leaving 7 bases between them. The germline V gene encodes CDR1 SGHRS and CDR2 YFSETQ. The CDR3 DNA reads TGCGCCAGCAGCTTGGAACTAAGCTATAATTCACCCCTCCACTTT. It translates to CASSLELSYNSPLHF.

V usage is TRBV19 and J usage is TRBJ2-1, with TRBD1 matching over 8 bases. This CDR3 is built from 16 residues. Looked up from germline, CDR1 is LNHDA and CDR2 is SQIVND (reference sequence). The ends lost 3 bases at V and 3 bases at J; junction bases unmatched: 7. The CDR3 bases are TGTGCCAGTAGTATGACAGGGGACCTATACTACAATGAGCAGTTCTTC. This sequence encodes CASSMTGDLYYNEQFF.

The chain has TRBV5-5 and TRBJ2-7; 8 positions match TRBD1. The ends lost 2 bases at V and 3 bases at J; junction bases unmatched: 4. Germline assignment: CDR1 SGHKS and CDR2 YYEKEE (reference sequence). There are 14 residues in the CDR3. The CDR3 sequence is CASSFGTGFYEQYF. In DNA form, the CDR3 reads TGTGCCAGCAGCTTCGGGACAGGATTCTACGAGCAGTACTTC.

The rearrangement joins TRBV5-5 to TRBJ2-2; the D gene is possibly TRBD2 (5 bases). Trimming pared 4 bases from V and 0 bases from J, leaving 10 bases between. The CDR3 is 15 amino acids. CDR1 is SGHKS, CDR2 YYEKEE, per germline (reference sequence). Written as DNA, the CDR3 is TGTGCCAGCAGCGCCCCCGGGACGAACACCGGGGAGCTGTTTTTT. Translation gives CASSAPGTNTGELFF.

The genes are TRBV4-1 and TRBJ2-3; TRBD1 matches at 7 bases. CDR3 size: 15 residues. Unmatched junction bases numbered 2, after V lost 2 bases and J lost 0 bases. Germline CDR1 and CDR2: MGHRA and YSYEKL. CDR3 bases: TGCGCCAGCAGCCAACCGGGACAGAGCACAGATACGCAGTATTTT. Protein: CASSQPGQSTDTQYF.

CDR3 nucleotide sequence: TGCAGCGTTCTCCGTGACTCTGGAAACACCATATATTTT. This encodes CSVLRDSGNTIYF. The chain uses TRBV29-1 and TRBJ1-3; D not certain. The CDR3 has 13 amino acids. V lost 5 bases and J 0 bases, leaving 8 bases between the germline ends. Germline CDR1 reads SQVTM; CDR2 reads ANQGSEA. The full variable domain, rest sourced from reference TRBV29-1 and TRBJ1-3, is SAVISQKPSRDICQRGTSLTIQCQVDSQVTMMFWYRQQPGQSLTLIATANQGSEATYESGFVIDKFPISRPNLTFSTLTVSNMSPEDSSIYLCSVLRDSGNTIYFGEGSWLTVV.

The chain uses TRBV19 and TRBJ1-1, with TRBD1 identical over 10 bases. The CDR3 extends over 17 amino acids. V dropped 7 bases and J dropped 4; count of bases not matched to a gene: 15. Germline-derived CDR1 and CDR2 are LNHDA and SQIVND (reference sequence). CDR3 DNA: TGTGCCAGTACTCGGGTGACAGGGGGCTTCGTGACCACTGAAGCTTTCTTT. It is translated as CASTRVTGGFVTTEAFF.

The rearrangement links TRBV21-1 to TRBJ2-7; the table's D call, TRBD1, was not checked against the DNA. TRBV21-1 is designated a pseudogene. This CDR3 is 20 amino acids long. The CDR3 DNA reads TGTGCCAGCAGCAAAGCGCCGCGGGACAGGGGGCTTTCGGTTGGTTCCGAGCAGTACTTC. Residues: CASSKAPRDRGLSVGSEQYF.

This sequence joins TRBV11-1 and TRBJ2-2, with a weak D call TRBD1 (5 bases). The CDR3 has 15 amino acids. The germline V gene has CDR1 SGHAT and CDR2 FQDESV (reference sequence). Trimming removed 0 bases from V and 9 bases from J, with 14 bases in between. The CDR3 region is CASSLASVGRRELFF. CDR3 bases: TGTGCCAGCAGCTTAGCTTCGGTGGGGCGCCGGGAGCTGTTTTTT.

This rearrangement joins TRBV6-5 to TRBJ1-1; TRBD1 is a possible D gene (6 bases). With 6 bases removed from V and 4 bases from J, the gap between germline ends came to 12 bases. CDR3 length: 13 residues. Germline CDR1 MNHEY, CDR2 SVGAGI. The CDR3 is CASRDSLPTEAFF. Here the CDR3 DNA reads TGTGCCAGCAGGGACAGTCTCCCCACTGAAGCTTTCTTT.

V and J are TRBV6-2 or TRBV6-3 and TRBJ2-1; possible D gene TRBD1, 5 bases. Between the trimmed V and J ends, which lost 5 bases and 7 bases, there was a span of 15 bases. Germline lookup yields CDR1 MNHEY and CDR2 SVGEGT. The CDR3 runs 14 residues. CDR3 bases: TGTGCCAGCAGTCGCAACCCCTCAGGGAATGAGCAGTTCTTC. As protein: CASSRNPSGNEQFF.

The chain has TRBV7-2 and TRBJ1-2; 7 nucleotides align to TRBD1. Germline lookup yields CDR1 SGHTA and CDR2 FQGNSA. Trimming cost V 2 bases and J 10 bases; bases outside gene matches: 1. The CDR3 runs to 11 residues. DNA for the CDR3: TGTGCCAGCAGCTTAACAGGGGTCTACACCTTC. This sequence encodes CASSLTGVYTF.

This clone was seen only once. The chain has TRBV15 and TRBJ2-7, with 9 nucleotides matching TRBD2. Trimming cost V 9 bases and J 1 base; bases outside gene matches: 4. This CDR3 spans 13 amino acids. Germline CDR1 reads LNHNV; CDR2 reads YYDKDF (reference sequence). For the CDR3, the DNA is TGTGCCACTGGGGCGGGAGGGTCCTACGAGCAGTACTTC. Amino acid sequence: CATGAGGSYEQYF.

In its sample, this clone was seen a few times. This CDR3 reads CASRMGLAWVDTQYF. DNA of the CDR3: TGTGCCAGCAGGATGGGACTAGCGTGGGTAGATACGCAGTATTTT. The chain uses TRBV3-1 (or the pseudogene TRBV3-2) and TRBJ2-3, with 10 bases matching TRBD2. This CDR3 comprises 15 residues. The J segment lost 5 bases and the V segment lost 6 bases, leaving 8 bases of the junction unmatched. Germline CDR1 LGHDT, CDR2 YNNKEL (reference sequence).

The chain has TRBV19 and TRBJ1-4; D is undetermined. The V gene's germline CDR1 is LNHDA and CDR2 SQIVND (reference sequence). CDR3 length: 15 residues. V was pared by 5 bases and J by 4 bases, with 14 bases between. CDR3 residues: CASSSPKGNNEKLFF. In DNA, the CDR3 is TGTGCCAGTAGTTCCCCAAAAGGGAATAATGAAAAACTGTTTTTT.

V gene TRBV6-5 combines with J gene TRBJ2-1; maybe TRBD1 (5 bases). The length of the CDR3 is 15 residues. V was clipped by 10 bases and J by 10 bases, with 26 bases between them. Germline-derived CDR1 and CDR2 are MNHEY and SVGAGI. The CDR3 region has the DNA TGTGCCACCTCCCTAGTTGGAAGGGGATTGACGGAGCAGTTCTTC. Its translation: CATSLVGRGLTEQFF.

CDR3 nucleotides: TGTGCCAGCAGTTTAAGGACAGGGGGGTACGAGCAGTACTTC. Translation: CASSLRTGGYEQYF. V and J are TRBV27 and TRBJ2-7; 10 nucleotides line up with TRBD1. With V trimmed by 2 bases and J by 4 bases, 2 bases remained unmatched. Germline V lookup: CDR1 MNHEY, CDR2 SMNVEV (reference sequence). This CDR3 has 14 residues.

CDR3 amino acids: CASSQDAGVYNSPLHF. CDR3 DNA: TGCGCCAGCAGCCAAGATGCCGGAGTCTATAATTCACCCCTCCACTTT. V usage is TRBV4-1 and J usage is TRBJ1-6; D unresolved. In germline, CDR1 is MGHRA, CDR2 YSYEKL. The CDR3 contains 16 residues. Deletions cut 0 bases from V and 3 bases from J, with 9 bases between.

The V call is TRBV18, the J call TRBJ1-2; no reliable D call. CDR1 and CDR2 (germline): KGHSH, LQKENI. The CDR3 is 15 amino acids. Trimming left V 0 bases short and J 5 bases short, with 13 bases between. DNA of the CDR3: TGTGCCAGCTCACCACCGAGAGGGAGTGGTTATGGCTACACCTTC. Amino acid sequence: CASSPPRGSGYGYTF.

The chain employs TRBV7-9 and TRBJ2-2, with D unclear. The CDR3 totals 12 residues. V lost 5 bases to trimming and J lost 3 bases, with 4 bases between them. CDR1 SEHNR and CDR2 FQNEAQ come from the germline V gene (reference sequence). The CDR3 DNA reads as TGTGCCAGCAGCATTTACACCGGGGAGCTGTTTTTT. Its protein is CASSIYTGELFF.